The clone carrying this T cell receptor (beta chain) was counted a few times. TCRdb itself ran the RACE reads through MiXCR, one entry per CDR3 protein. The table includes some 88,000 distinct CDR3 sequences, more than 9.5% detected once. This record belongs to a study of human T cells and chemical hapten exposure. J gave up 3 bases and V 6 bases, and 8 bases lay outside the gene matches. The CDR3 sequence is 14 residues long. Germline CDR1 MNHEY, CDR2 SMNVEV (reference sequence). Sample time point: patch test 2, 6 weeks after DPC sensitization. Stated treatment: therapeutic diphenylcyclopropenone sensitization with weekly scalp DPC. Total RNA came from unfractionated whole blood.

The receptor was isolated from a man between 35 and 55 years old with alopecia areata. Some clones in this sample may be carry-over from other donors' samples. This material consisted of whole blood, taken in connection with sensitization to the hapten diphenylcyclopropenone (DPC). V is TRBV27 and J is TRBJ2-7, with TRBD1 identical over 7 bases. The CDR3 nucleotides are TGTGCCAGCAGATCTACGGGACAGAACTACGAGCAGTACGTC. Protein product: CASRSTGQNYEQYV.